This record covers a single T cell receptor beta chain. This CDR3 comprises 15 residues. Deletions cut 2 bases from V and 0 bases from J, with 10 bases between. Germline assignment: CDR1 SNHLY and CDR2 FYNNEI. The record originates from a study of blood T cell repertoires in COVID-19. TCRdb's copy holds only in-frame clones and misses some; the assay was immunoSEQ multiplex PCR. The repertoire consists of roughly 77,000 clones, with less than 80% occurring once and the leading ten covering more than 25%. The TCR was taken from a man in his sixties with active or convalescent COVID-19. V is TRBV2 and J is TRBJ2-5, with D unclear. The specimen sequenced was peripheral blood. The CDR3 loop is CASSEMRMYQETQYF. The DNA for the CDR3 is TGTGCCAGCAGTGAAATGCGAATGTACCAAGAGACCCAGTACTTC.